These T cell receptor beta chains were read from a single sample in a study of response to subunit inactivated influenza vaccine. Each CDR3 protein gets one entry after TCRdb re-called the RT-PCR reads with MiXCR. The sample has about 700,000 distinct CDR3 sequences, roughly 15% seen once. This material consisted of PBMCs from blood, taken 14 to 15 days before vaccination. Receptors originate from a man aged 45 to 65 who received an inactivated influenza vaccine. Each CDR3 is given with its conserved first and last residue. Fields, in order: clone size, V gene, J gene, D gene, CDR3 DNA, CDR3 protein. D genes are given only for firm matches. Rows give clone size only sometimes, using once, few, many, or a class for an expanded clone.

-	TRBV6-2/TRBV6-3	TRBJ1-1	-	TGTGCCAGCAGATGGACGGGGGAGGACACTGAAGCTTTCTTT	CASRWTGEDTEAFF
few	TRBV2	TRBJ2-7	-	TGTGCCAGCAGCTACAGAGGACGGACGCTCTACGAGCAGTACTTC	CASSYRGRTLYEQYF
-	TRBV4-2	TRBJ2-5	TRBD2	TGTGCCAGCAGCCAAGATCCCTCTAGCGGGGGCCAAGAGACCCAGTACTTC	CASSQDPSSGGQETQYF
-	TRBV4-3	TRBJ1-2	-	TGCGCCAGCAGCCAACACCCAGAAGGAGAAGATGGCTACACCTTC	CASSQHPEGEDGYTF
many	TRBV29-1	TRBJ1-4	-	TGCAGCGTTGACGGGGGTTGGGATGAAAAACTGTTTTTT	CSVDGGWDEKLFF
-	TRBV11-1	TRBJ2-5	TRBD1	TGTGCCAGCAGCCGCGGACAGGGAGGGACCCAGTACTTC	CASSRGQGGTQYF
few	TRBV7-9	TRBJ1-1	TRBD1	TGTGCCAGCAGCAAACCGGGACAGCCTGAAGCTTTCTTT	CASSKPGQPEAFF
-	TRBV28	TRBJ2-3	TRBD2	TGTGCCAGCAGTTTACCGGGGCTAGCGGGTCCGGATACGCAGTATTTT	CASSLPGLAGPDTQYF
many	TRBV10-3	TRBJ2-5	TRBD1	TGTGCCATCAGTCTGGACAGGTCCGGAGAGACCCAGTACTTC	CAISLDRSGETQYF
-	TRBV10-3	TRBJ2-3	TRBD1	TGTGCCATCAGTGAGCAGGGGGCAGGTGATACGCAGTATTTT	CAISEQGAGDTQYF
few	TRBV5-4	TRBJ2-3	TRBD2	TGTGCCAGCAGCGTTCCGGGACTAGCGGGGGGCACAGATACGCAGTATTTT	CASSVPGLAGGTDTQYF
many	TRBV29-1	TRBJ1-5	-	TGCAGCGTTGGGCAGGGTAGTGATCAGCCCCAGCATTTT	CSVGQGSDQPQHF
-	TRBV12-3/TRBV12-4	TRBJ2-7	-	TGTGCCAGCAGTTTATTCCAGACCGAGCAGTACTTC	CASSLFQTEQYF
few	TRBV5-1	TRBJ2-7	TRBD2	TGCGCCAGCAGAGAAAGCGGGGACCCGTCCTACGAGCAGTACTTC	CASRESGDPSYEQYF
few	TRBV29-1	TRBJ2-3	TRBD1	TGCAGCGTCGTAGCGTACAGGGGAAGCACAGATACGCAGTATTTT	CSVVAYRGSTDTQYF
few	TRBV4-1	TRBJ2-3	-	TGCGCCAGCAGCCAAGATGACTCCAGGGGCGCAGATACGCAGTATTTT	CASSQDDSRGADTQYF
-	TRBV12-3/TRBV12-4	TRBJ1-3	-	TGTGCCAGCAGTTTAAGGGGGGACGGTGGAAACACCATATATTTT	CASSLRGDGGNTIYF
many	TRBV4-3	TRBJ2-2	-	TGCGCCAGCAGCCGGGACCAAAACACCGGGGAGCTGTTTTTT	CASSRDQNTGELFF
-	TRBV6-5	TRBJ2-2	-	TGTGCCAGCGGATACAGGGAGAACACCGGGGAGCTGTTTTTT	CASGYRENTGELFF
once	TRBV20-1	TRBJ2-4	TRBD1	TGCAGTGCAAGGGGACAGGTCCTAGCCAAAAACATTCAGTACTTC	CSARGQVLAKNIQYF
-	TRBV29-1	TRBJ1-1	-	TGCAGCGCAGCGGGGGACTTGAACACTGAAGCTTTCTTT	CSAAGDLNTEAFF
few	TRBV24-1	TRBJ2-5	TRBD1	TGTGCCACCCAGGGACAGGCGGTGGAGACCCAGTACTTC	CATQGQAVETQYF
few	TRBV20-1	TRBJ1-2	-	TGCAGTGCTCTCAGGGGAAGTTCTCGCTACACCTTC	CSALRGSSRYTF
-	TRBV6-2/TRBV6-3	TRBJ2-5	TRBD1	TGTGCCACCTACAGAGGGGGCTTAGGAGAGACCCAGTACTTC	CATYRGGLGETQYF
few	TRBV7-9	TRBJ2-5	-	TGTGCCAGCAGTATCCGAGGAGAAGAGACCCAGTACTTC	CASSIRGEETQYF
-	TRBV9	TRBJ2-3	TRBD1	TGTGCCAGCAGCGTAGCTCCAGGGGGCGCGGGCACAGATACGCAGTATTTT	CASSVAPGGAGTDTQYF
few	TRBV7-6	TRBJ2-1	TRBD2	TGTGCCAGCAGCCGCGGACTAGTTCTGGTCAATGAGCAGTTCTTC	CASSRGLVLVNEQFF
many	TRBV7-2	TRBJ2-1	-	TGTGCCAGCAGCCACCGGGACCGCTCCTACAATGAGCAGTTCTTC	CASSHRDRSYNEQFF
few	TRBV6-5	TRBJ1-5	TRBD1	TGTGCCAGCAGTCACGGACAGGGCCTCGTTAGCAATCAGCCCCAGCATTTT	CASSHGQGLVSNQPQHF
-	TRBV7-8	TRBJ1-2	-	TGTGCCAGCAGCTTAGCGGCGTCTTCTATCTATGGCTACACCTTC	CASSLAASSIYGYTF
few	TRBV20-1	TRBJ1-2	-	TGCAGTGCTCGTAACCTGGACAGCAACTATGGCTACACCTTC	CSARNLDSNYGYTF
few	TRBV20-1	TRBJ2-7	TRBD2	TGCAGTGCTAGGGGTGGCGGGGGGGGCTCCTACGAGCAGTACTTC	CSARGGGGGSYEQYF
few	TRBV20-1	TRBJ1-5	-	TGCAGTCCTAGAGACCATAGCAATCAGCCCCAGCATTTT	CSPRDHSNQPQHF
few	TRBV20-1	TRBJ1-1	-	TGCAGTGCACCGACAGTACCGAACACTGAAGCTTTCTTT	CSAPTVPNTEAFF
few	TRBV7-2	TRBJ2-1	-	TGTGCCAGCGGAAGTTCGTACAATGAGCAGTTCTTC	CASGSSYNEQFF
few	TRBV4-1	TRBJ1-1	-	TGCGCCAGCAGCCAAGATCCATCGGGGGGAGGCACTGAAGCTTTCTTT	CASSQDPSGGGTEAFF
-	TRBV5-1	TRBJ2-7	TRBD2	TGCGCCAGCAGCTCGGAAGCGGGAGGCCCCAACGAGCAGTACTTC	CASSSEAGGPNEQYF
-	TRBV12-3/TRBV12-4	TRBJ2-7	TRBD1	TGTGCCAGCAGTTTAGTGGTCAGGGGGCGAGCGGTGGAGCAGTACTTC	CASSLVVRGRAVEQYF
-	TRBV11-3	TRBJ2-1	-	TGTGCCAGCAGCTCCCCGGCGGGTAGCAATGAGCAGTTCTTC	CASSSPAGSNEQFF
many	TRBV28	TRBJ2-3	-	TGTGCCAGCAGTTTTACGTTTGAGGGGGTTCGTCTTCTCACAGATACGCAGTATTTT	CASSFTFEGVRLLTDTQYF
-	TRBV12-3/TRBV12-4	TRBJ1-1	-	TGTGCCAGCAGTTTGGACAAATTCACTGAAGCTTTCTTT	CASSLDKFTEAFF
few	TRBV4-1	TRBJ1-1	TRBD1	TGCGCCAGCAGCCCGACAGGGTACAGGACTGAAGCTTTCTTT	CASSPTGYRTEAFF
-	TRBV3-1	TRBJ2-7	-	TGTGCCAGCAGCTACGACGTACCCTACGAGCAGTACTTC	CASSYDVPYEQYF
-	TRBV5-1	TRBJ2-3	-	TGCGCCAGCAGCTTGGTTAGCAGAGATACGCAGTATTTT	CASSLVSRDTQYF
many	TRBV2	TRBJ1-2	-	TGTGCCAGCAGCTCTACCCCCGGAGCAAACTATGGCTACACCTTC	CASSSTPGANYGYTF
-	TRBV27	TRBJ2-1	TRBD2	TGTGCCAGCACCGTAGGGGGACTAGGGGTTAATGAGCAGTTCTTC	CASTVGGLGVNEQFF
few	TRBV20-1	TRBJ2-1	TRBD2	TGCAGTGCTTCCGCCCGACTAGCGGGAGCTTCATCCTACAATGAGCAGTTCTTC	CSASARLAGASSYNEQFF
few	TRBV7-2	TRBJ2-1	TRBD2	TGTGCCAGCAGCTTAGGCGCTAGCGGGAGGATTGAGCAGTTCTTC	CASSLGASGRIEQFF
-	TRBV6-1	TRBJ2-7	TRBD1	TGTGCCAGCAGCCGATTTACAGGGGAAAGACACGAGCAGTACTTC	CASSRFTGERHEQYF
-	TRBV20-1	TRBJ2-5	TRBD2	TGCAGTGCTACCCCTACTAGCGGGGGGATAAGGGAGACCCAGTACTTC	CSATPTSGGIRETQYF
once	TRBV7-8	TRBJ2-6	TRBD1	TGTGCCAGCAGCTTACGACAGGGGACGGACTCTGGGGCCAACGTCCTGACTTTC	CASSLRQGTDSGANVLTF
-	TRBV4-3	TRBJ2-3	-	TGCGCCAGCAGCCAAGAAGGGGGAGTTACGCAGTATTTT	CASSQEGGVTQYF
-	TRBV29-1	TRBJ2-7	-	TGCAGCGTTCTGTTACAAGCATCCTCCTACGAGCAGTACTTC	CSVLLQASSYEQYF
-	TRBV4-1	TRBJ2-7	TRBD2	TGCGCCAGCAGCCCTCGGACTAGCGGGGACGATGAGCAGTACTTC	CASSPRTSGDDEQYF